The entry that follows covers one T cell receptor beta chain sequence. The table came from immunoSEQ multiplex PCR; TCRdb's copy has only in-frame clones and leaves some out. The sample lists 130,000 or so clones, about 82% occurring once. The CDR3 runs 16 residues. Germline V gene data show CDR1 as SGDLS and CDR2 as YYNGEE. Trimming shortened V by 0 bases and J by 0 bases, and 12 bases separated the two germline ends. The entry originates in a study of blood T cell repertoires in COVID-19. The receptor's source is a woman in her sixties or seventies with acute or convalescent COVID-19. V usage is TRBV9 and J usage is TRBJ1-1, with D maybe TRBD1 (6 bases). Input material: peripheral blood. CDR3 in amino acids: CASSVGTAFLNTEAFF. CDR3 in DNA: TGTGCCAGCAGCGTAGGGACAGCATTCTTGAACACTGAAGCTTTCTTT. Using reference TRBV9 and TRBJ1-1 for the parts outside the CDR3, the full variable domain is DSGVTQTPKHLITATGQRVTLRCSPRSGDLSVYWYQQSLDQGLQFLIQYYNGEERAKGNILERFSAQQFPDLHSELNLSSLELGDSALYFCASSVGTAFLNTEAFFGQGTRLTVV.